This T cell receptor beta chain was observed in a study of blood T cells in healthy people across ages. V dropped 1 base and J dropped 3 bases, with 9 bases sitting between them. The CDR3 consists of 15 residues. Total RNA, at least 6 micrograms per sample, came from PBMCs. Primers used in a second PCR of roughly 7 to 12 cycles were a sample-barcoded 5' primer and a J-beta primer mix. With 12 random nucleotides, a template-switch adaptor tagged each individual cDNA molecule. TCRdb re-analysed the 5' RACE reads in MiXCR, keeping a single row per CDR3 protein. Seen here are around 520,000 distinct CDR3 sequences, around 27% observed once, and the top ten hold 3% to 4%. The same specimen was also included in a second study, on T cells of mothers and their children. Turning to that study: Each mother gave over 10 million TCR beta CDR3 reads; each child, roughly 3 million. Related mother-child pairs showed slightly, non-significantly higher overlap than unrelated pairs.

What was sequenced was blood. V usage is TRBV12-3 or TRBV12-4 and J usage is TRBJ2-2; D ambiguous. This receptor was obtained from a boy aged 2 to 10 in good health. The CDR3 coding sequence is TGTGCCAGCAGTTTAGAGGGTGGATACACCGGGGAGCTGTTTTTT. This sequence encodes CASSLEGGYTGELFF.